This T cell receptor (beta chain) was observed in a study of vaccination effects on CD4 cells after COVID-19 (dated by TCRdb to between 2020 and 2023). A note on the overall study: Each participant received two doses of an mRNA SARS-CoV-2 vaccine, either BNT162b2 or mRNA-1273. SARS-CoV-2 spike-specific CD4+ TCR repertoires were compared before and after mRNA vaccination in COVID-19 convalescent patients and in infection-naive vaccine recipients. Cultures from other donors in the study were sequenced with the Oncomine TCR Beta short-read assay on an Illumina iSeq 100. The full study included 10 COVID-19 convalescent patients and a handful of SARS-CoV-2-naive healthy vaccine recipients. Results and caveats for the whole study, not just this receptor: Marked clonal contraction was observed in both infection-induced and vaccine-induced clones at late post-vaccination timepoints, consistent with waning T cell responses. Among healthy vaccine recipients, nearly all vaccine-induced clones were SARS-CoV-2 mono-reactive, and only 1 of 255 was cross-reactive with common cold coronaviruses. The study was limited by a small number of convalescent patients, and early post-infection timepoints were lacking.

The ViraFEST assay stimulated PBMC with viral peptide pools and then used TCR sequencing to identify antigen-specific CD4+ T cell clonotypes by expansion. After approximately 11 days of culture, CD4+ T cells were isolated with the EasySep CD4+ T cell isolation kit. None of the healthy vaccine recipients had a prior SARS-CoV-2 infection, which was confirmed by nucleocapsid antibody tests that came back negative both before and after vaccination. Each well held roughly 2 million PBMC cultured in IMDM containing approximately 5.3% human AB serum, about 10 IU/ml IL-2 and gentamicin, along with approximately 10 ug/ml peptides. Half of the culture medium was replaced with fresh IL-2-containing medium on days 3 and 7. Unless otherwise noted, each peptide stimulation condition was cultured in triplicate wells. PBMC were separated from whole blood using Ficoll-Paque Plus gradient centrifugation and were then either cryopreserved at -140C or used fresh. The overlapping peptide pools covered the spike proteins of SARS-CoV-2 and of the common cold coronaviruses HCoV-NL63, HCoV-OC43 and HCoV-229E. The QIAamp micro DNA kit was used to extract genomic DNA from the cultured CD4+ T cells.

Trimming costs V 4 bases and J 6 bases, and their ends lie 13 bases apart. Measured from the cysteine to the phenylalanine, the CDR3 is 13 residues long. Only the CDR3 part of the read is kept: 39 bases, read in frame from the first base. The germline V gene (reference sequence) provides CDR1 SGHKS and CDR2 YYEKEE. Note on this clone: There is no known antigen for this receptor. There are no base qualities to consult, and no much larger clone falls within one base.

Receptor libraries were prepared by the immunoSEQ multiplex PCR assay. TCR beta CDR3 sequencing was performed on DNA from the cultured, isolated CD4+ T cells. In the paper's pipeline: Non-productive TCR sequences were discarded, and reads were trimmed to the CDR3 region, with only CDR3s of 7 or more amino acids retained. The MANAFEST web app was used to identify antigen-specific clonotypes by comparing expansion in peptide wells with expansion in reference cultures. Positive clones required FDR<0.05 expansion versus reference and all other wells, odds ratio above 5, and frequency above 0.1% in two replicate wells. Cross-reactive clonotypes were defined as significantly expanded in SARS-CoV-2 spike wells and in at least one common cold coronavirus spike condition. CDR3 similarity was assessed by Levenshtein distance with the stringdist R package, and unrooted trees were built with ape in R 3.6.1. TCRdb stores this immuneACCESS table with in-frame sequences only. Part of the clones is absent; in the studies checked, under half of the shortfall reflects unresolved V genes, and no reason is known for the rest. The DNA was the basis for D and trimming; V, J and clone size are from that table. The sample table lists fewer than 65,000 clones, roughly 76% of them with a count of one. 3% to 4% of the sample comes from the top ten.

Here the chain combines TRBV5-5 and TRBJ1-1; the D gene remains uncertain. The source is a human donor who received a COVID-19 vaccine. The source material was CD4+ T cells from PBMCs cultured with HCoV-OC43 spike peptides, sampled before COVID-19 vaccination. In the paper's terms, the cell subset or site label means: HCoV-OC43 spike overlapping peptide pool stimulation. The CDR3 in this case is CASSPGPLAEAFF. DNA sequence: TGTGCCAGCAGCCCGGGCCCCCTGGCTGAAGCTTTCTTT.